This TCR beta chain is from a study of blood T cell repertoires in COVID-19. Study details: Samples representing acute and convalescent COVID-19 were sourced from the United States, Italy and Spain.

Clones were read by immunoSEQ multiplex PCR, and TCRdb kept only the in-frame ones, dropping some. The sample records tens of thousands of clones, approximately 67% being singletons. The clonotype comes from a human donor in a cohort sampled during active COVID-19. The sequenced sample was peripheral blood.

CDR3 protein: CASSLRAGRNEQFF. In nucleotides, the CDR3 is TGTGCCAGCAGCTTAAGAGCGGGACGCAATGAGCAGTTCTTC. This chain connects TRBV7-8 to TRBJ2-1, with 7 bases aligning to TRBD2. V shed 2 bases, J shed 6 bases, and the junction held 4 bases outside the gene matches. The CDR3 covers 14 residues. Looked up from germline, CDR1 is SGHVS and CDR2 is FQNEAQ.